Each of the 20 T cell receptor beta chains below was sequenced from the same sample in a study of blood T cell repertoires in COVID-19. Sequencing was performed with immunoSEQ multiplex PCR; in TCRdb, only in-frame clones are kept and a portion is missing. The top ten hold 6.3% of the sample, which has some 300,000 clones, about nine tenths seen once. The sequencing sample was made of peripheral blood. These receptors were collected from a woman aged 50 to 65 with COVID-19, enrolled during active disease.

This chain uses TRBV29-1 with TRBJ1-1, with 8 bases identical to TRBD1. V shed 7 bases and J 1 base; nucleotides not matched to a gene: 14. This CDR3 has 16 amino acids. Germline CDR1 SQVTM, CDR2 ANQGSEA. CDR3: CSGDRGRDIGNTEAFF. CDR3 nucleotides: TGCAGCGGAGACAGGGGCCGAGATATTGGGAACACTGAAGCTTTCTTT.

The rearrangement joins TRBV5-1 to TRBJ1-1, with D unresolved. This CDR3 contains 14 residues. In germline, CDR1 is SGHRS, CDR2 YFSETQ. V lost 4 bases, J lost 4 bases, and 14 bases lay in between. The CDR3 coding sequence is TGCGCCAGCAGCCTTGGAGGTTCGGGCACTGAAGCTTTCTTT. Translation: CASSLGGSGTEAFF.

This rearrangement joins TRBV5-6 to TRBJ2-3; possible D gene TRBD2, 5 bases. Germline CDR1 reads SGHDT; CDR2 reads YYEEEE. V lost 4 bases to trimming and J lost 2 bases, with 14 bases between them. There are 15 residues in the CDR3. DNA for the CDR3: TGTGCCAGCAGCGCCCTGGGAGTTAACACAGATACGCAGTATTTT. This sequence encodes CASSALGVNTDTQYF.

The chain carries TRBV6-2 or TRBV6-3 and TRBJ2-3; D might be TRBD2 (7 bases). This CDR3 is 16 amino acids long. Trimming left V 6 bases short and J 5 bases short, with 21 bases between. Looked up from germline, CDR1 is MNHEY and CDR2 is SVGEGT. CDR3 residues: CASSRLGGRVGDTQYF. Here the CDR3 DNA reads TGTGCCAGCAGCCGACTAGGGGGGAGGGTTGGAGATACGCAGTATTTT.

A remark on this clone: A read error may be the cause here, since a much bigger clone is one base away. The rearrangement joins TRBV7-2 to TRBJ2-1, with a tentative D call TRBD2 (6 bases). This CDR3 is 15 amino acids long. Trimming took 1 base from V and 0 from J, leaving 7 bases between them. Germline lookup yields CDR1 SGHTA and CDR2 FQGNSA. CDR3 loop: CASSLGGTSYNEQFF. CDR3 DNA sequence: TGTGCCAGCAGCTTAGGCGGGACCTCCTACAATGAGCAGTTCTTC. Combining the CDR3 with reference TRBV7-2 and TRBJ2-1 gives the whole variable domain GAGVSQSPSNKVTEKGKDVELRCDPISGHTALYWYRQSLGQGLEFLIYFQGNSAPDKSGLPSDRFSAERTGGSVSTLTIQRTQQEDSAVYLCASSLGGTSYNEQFFGPGTRLTVL.

This clone was detected once. The chain joins TRBV7-9 to TRBJ1-5; perhaps TRBD1 as D (6 bases). The V end lost 2 bases, the J end lost 4 bases, and 18 bases lay between the germline ends. This CDR3 region has 17 residues. Germline V CDR1 and CDR2: SEHNR, FQNEAQ (reference sequence). CDR3 protein: CASSLYLGGGRNQPQHF. The CDR3 region has the DNA TGTGCCAGCAGCTTATATTTAGGGGGAGGGAGGAATCAGCCCCAGCATTTT.

This chain connects TRBV7-9 to TRBJ1-2; D remains unclear. CDR3 length equals 12 residues. Germline values: CDR1 SEHNR, CDR2 FQNEAQ (reference sequence). Trimming took 2 bases from V and 6 from J, leaving 7 bases between them. The CDR3 nucleotides are TGTGCCAGCAGCTTACAGGAGGATGGCTACACCTTC. Its translation is CASSLQEDGYTF.

The rearrangement uses TRBV4-1 and TRBJ2-5; 9 positions agree with TRBD1. V gave up 2 bases and J gave up 1 base; unmatched junction bases: 8. The germline CDR1 and CDR2 sequences are MGHRA and YSYEKL. The CDR3 has 17 residues. The CDR3 DNA follows: TGCGCCAGCAGCCAATCCGCGACAGGGGGTTCCCAAGAGACCCAGTACTTC. Its translation: CASSQSATGGSQETQYF.

This sequence joins TRBV5-4 and TRBJ1-6, with 7 bases lining up with TRBD1. The V gene end was trimmed by 2 bases and the J gene end by 8 bases; junction bases not matched to a gene: 1. The CDR3 has 13 amino acids. Per the germline V gene, CDR1 is SGHNT and CDR2 is YYREEE (reference sequence). CDR3 residues: CASSFRGDSPLHF. The CDR3 DNA reads as TGTGCCAGCAGCTTCAGGGGGGATTCACCCCTCCACTTT.

This chain links TRBV24-1 with TRBJ1-5; D gene unclear. The germline V gene has CDR1 KGHDR and CDR2 SFDVKD. Trimming left V 5 bases short and J 0 bases short, with 7 bases between. This CDR3 is 14 amino acids long. CDR3 bases: TGTGCCACCAGTGGGGCACATAGCAATCAGCCCCAGCATTTT. It specifies CATSGAHSNQPQHF.

The rearrangement uses TRBV28 and TRBJ1-5; D not certain. Per germline, CDR1 MDHEN and CDR2 SYDVKM. V gave up 2 bases and J gave up 4 bases, with 12 bases separating them. The CDR3 has 15 residues. The CDR3 sequence is CASSLGQPGNQPQHF. The CDR3 region has the DNA TGTGCCAGCAGTTTAGGGCAGCCTGGAAATCAGCCCCAGCATTTT.

V and J are TRBV9 and TRBJ2-2, with TRBD2 identical over 7 bases. Per the germline V gene, CDR1 is SGDLS and CDR2 is YYNGEE. Trimming removed 2 bases from V and 1 base from J; junction bases left unmatched: 5. The CDR3 covers 16 residues. The CDR3: CASSVGGTLNTGELFF. The CDR3 region has the DNA TGTGCCAGCAGCGTGGGGGGGACGCTGAACACCGGGGAGCTGTTTTTT.

This chain links TRBV7-2 with TRBJ1-4; D perhaps matches TRBD1 (6 bases). The CDR3 consists of 14 residues. Trimming cost V 6 bases and J 8 bases, with 16 bases left between them. Germline values: CDR1 SGHTA, CDR2 FQGNSA. In DNA form, the CDR3 reads TGTGCCAGCAGTCCTGGACAGCGGAGGGAAAAACTGTTTTTT. Its protein product is CASSPGQRREKLFF. Full variable domain (rest looked up from reference TRBV7-2 and TRBJ1-4): GAGVSQSPSNKVTEKGKDVELRCDPISGHTALYWYRQSLGQGLEFLIYFQGNSAPDKSGLPSDRFSAERTGGSVSTLTIQRTQQEDSAVYLCASSPGQRREKLFFGSGTQLSVL.

This chain uses TRBV7-9 with TRBJ1-6, with 7 bases lining up with TRBD1. Per the germline V gene, CDR1 is SEHNR and CDR2 is FQNEAQ (reference sequence). This CDR3 region has 15 residues. V shed 1 base, J shed 9 bases, and the junction held 6 bases outside the gene matches. Here the CDR3 reads CASSLVRGTGSPLHF. In DNA, the CDR3 is TGTGCCAGCAGCTTAGTCAGGGGGACGGGTTCACCCCTCCACTTT.

The rearrangement links TRBV7-9 to TRBJ2-2; 9 bases match TRBD1. V lost 5 bases, J lost 6 bases, and 4 bases stayed unmatched. Germline CDR1 SEHNR, CDR2 FQNEAQ (reference sequence). The length of the CDR3 is 14 residues. Here the CDR3 DNA reads TGTGCCAGCAGCCGGGACAGGGCGGCCGGGGAGCTGTTTTTT. This codes for CASSRDRAAGELFF.

The chain is built from TRBV7-3 and TRBJ1-1; 8 bases agree with TRBD1. Per germline, CDR1 SGHTA and CDR2 FQGTGA. The length of the CDR3 is 15 residues. The V segment lost 0 bases and the J segment 6 bases; nucleotides outside the gene matches: 6. CDR3: CASSLTGQGISEAFF. The DNA for the CDR3 is TGTGCCAGCAGCTTAACCGGACAGGGAATCTCTGAAGCTTTCTTT. Full variable domain (outside the CDR3, taken from reference TRBV7-3 and TRBJ1-1): GAGVSQTPSNKVTEKGKYVELRCDPISGHTALYWYRQSLGQGPEFLIYFQGTGAADDSGLPNDRFFAVRPEGSVSTLKIQRTERGDSAVYLCASSLTGQGISEAFFGQGTRLTVV.

The chain recombines TRBV5-6 with TRBJ2-4; TRBD1 agrees at 12 bases. J lost 1 base, V lost 5 bases, and 10 bases had no gene match. This CDR3 contains 18 residues. The V gene's germline CDR1 is SGHDT and CDR2 YYEEEE. The chain's CDR3 is CASRPGQGAPGAKNIQYF. The CDR3, as DNA: TGTGCCAGCAGGCCGGGACAGGGGGCGCCCGGGGCCAAAAACATTCAGTACTTC.

The chain joins TRBV6-5 to TRBJ2-3; D perhaps matches TRBD1 (6 bases). Trimming left V 5 bases short and J 6 bases short, with 18 bases between. Germline V gene lookup returns CDR1 MNHEY and CDR2 SVGAGI. This CDR3 comprises 15 residues. CDR3 bases: TGTGCCAGCAGTCAAACAGGGACCGGCCCGGATACGCAGTATTTT. This sequence encodes CASSQTGTGPDTQYF.

V is TRBV10-3 and J is TRBJ2-3; D is possibly TRBD1 (6 bases). This CDR3 has 14 amino acids. Trimming shortened V by 11 bases and J by 0 bases, and 15 bases separated the two germline ends. The V gene's germline CDR1 is ENHRY and CDR2 SYGVKD. CDR3 nucleotide sequence: TGTGCCGCCCGGGACAACCCAAGCACAGATACGCAGTATTTT. The encoded protein is CAARDNPSTDTQYF.

V gene TRBV5-1 combines with J gene TRBJ2-1; TRBD2 agrees at 11 bases. Looked up from germline, CDR1 is SGHRS and CDR2 is YFSETQ. V shed 6 bases, J shed 5 bases, and the junction held 4 bases outside the gene matches. The CDR3 loop spans 14 amino acids. CDR3 DNA sequence: TGCGCCAGCATAGCGGGAGGGGGACACAATGAGCAGTTCTTC. Protein: CASIAGGGHNEQFF.